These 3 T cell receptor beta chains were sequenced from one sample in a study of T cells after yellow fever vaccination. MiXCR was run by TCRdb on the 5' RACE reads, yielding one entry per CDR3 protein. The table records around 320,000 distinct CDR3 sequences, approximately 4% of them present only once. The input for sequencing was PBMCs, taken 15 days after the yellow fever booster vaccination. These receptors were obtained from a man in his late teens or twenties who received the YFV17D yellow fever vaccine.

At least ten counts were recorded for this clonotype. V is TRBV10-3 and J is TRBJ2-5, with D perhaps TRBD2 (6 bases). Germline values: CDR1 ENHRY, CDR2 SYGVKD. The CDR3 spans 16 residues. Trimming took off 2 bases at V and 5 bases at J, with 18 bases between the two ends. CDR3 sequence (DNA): TGTGCCATCAGTGAGAGGGCTGAGACGGGGAGGGAGACCCAGTACTTC. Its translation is CAISERAETGRETQYF.

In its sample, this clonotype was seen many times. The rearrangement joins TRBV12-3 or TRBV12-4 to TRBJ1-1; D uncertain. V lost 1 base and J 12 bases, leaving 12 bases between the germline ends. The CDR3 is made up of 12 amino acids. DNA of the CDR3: TGTGCCAGCAGTTTAGGAGTGGGTTCAACTTTCTTT. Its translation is CASSLGVGSTFF.

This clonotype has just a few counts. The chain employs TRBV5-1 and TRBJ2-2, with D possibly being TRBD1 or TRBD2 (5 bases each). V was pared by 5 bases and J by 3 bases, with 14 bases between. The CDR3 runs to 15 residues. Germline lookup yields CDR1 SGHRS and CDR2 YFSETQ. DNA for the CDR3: TGCGCCAGCAGTCTTAGCCTGGGGGACACCGGGGAGCTGTTTTTT. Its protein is CASSLSLGDTGELFF.